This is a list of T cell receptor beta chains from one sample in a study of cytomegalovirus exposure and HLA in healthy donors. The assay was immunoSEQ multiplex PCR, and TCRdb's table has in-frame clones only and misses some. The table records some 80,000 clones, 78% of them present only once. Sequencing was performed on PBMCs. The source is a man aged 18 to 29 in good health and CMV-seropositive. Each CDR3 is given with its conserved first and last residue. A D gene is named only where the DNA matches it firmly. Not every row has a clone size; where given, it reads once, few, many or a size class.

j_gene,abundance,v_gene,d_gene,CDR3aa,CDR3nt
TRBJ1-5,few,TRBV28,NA,CASSYSNQPQHF,TGTGCCAGCAGCTATAGCAATCAGCCCCAGCATTTT
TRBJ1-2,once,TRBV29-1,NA,CSVEGGGIANYGYTF,TGCAGCGTTGAGGGGGGGGGAATAGCTAACTATGGCTACACCTTC
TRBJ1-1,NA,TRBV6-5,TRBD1,CASSYSRQGGTEAFF,TGTGCCAGCAGTTACTCGAGACAGGGAGGCACTGAAGCTTTCTTT
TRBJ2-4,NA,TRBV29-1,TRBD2,CSVADGTSGRNIQYF,TGCAGCGTAGCGGATGGGACTAGCGGGAGAAACATTCAGTACTTC
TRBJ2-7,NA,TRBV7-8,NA,CASSLTDGLGYEQYF,TGTGCCAGCAGCTTAACTGACGGGTTGGGCTACGAGCAGTACTTC
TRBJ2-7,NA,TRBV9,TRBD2,CASSVTSGGAAEQYF,TGTGCCAGCAGCGTAACTAGCGGGGGGGCAGCCGAGCAGTACTTC
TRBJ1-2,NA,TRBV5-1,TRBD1,CASSAEQGANDGYTF,TGCGCCAGCAGCGCGGAACAGGGGGCGAACGATGGCTACACCTTC
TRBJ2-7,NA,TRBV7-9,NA,CASSLAGVKDEQYF,TGTGCCAGCAGCTTAGCCGGGGTTAAGGACGAGCAGTACTTC
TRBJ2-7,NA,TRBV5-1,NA,CASSSSRVTYEQYF,TGCGCCAGCAGCTCATCGCGGGTGACCTACGAGCAGTACTTC
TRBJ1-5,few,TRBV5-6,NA,CASSFEPGQPQHF,TGTGCCAGCAGCTTTGAACCAGGACAGCCCCAGCATTTT
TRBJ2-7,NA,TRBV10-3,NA,CAISGAGGSEQYF,TGTGCCATCAGCGGGGCAGGGGGGAGCGAGCAGTACTTC
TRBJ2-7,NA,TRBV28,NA,CASSLDGHEQYF,TGTGCCAGCAGTCTAGATGGCCACGAGCAGTACTTC
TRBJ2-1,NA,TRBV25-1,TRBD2,CASSATSGIYNEQFF,TGTGCCAGCAGTGCCACTAGCGGGATCTACAATGAGCAGTTCTTC
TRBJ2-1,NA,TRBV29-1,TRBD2,CSHTSGAMEWFF,TGCAGCCATACTAGCGGGGCCATGGAGTGGTTCTTC
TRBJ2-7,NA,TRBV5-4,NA,CASSSNKQGYEQYF,TGTGCCAGCAGCTCCAACAAACAGGGCTACGAGCAGTACTTC
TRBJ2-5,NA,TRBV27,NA,CASSPTGPGTQYF,TGTGCCAGCAGTCCTACAGGTCCAGGGACCCAGTACTTC
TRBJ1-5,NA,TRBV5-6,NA,CATPEDQPQHF,TGTGCCACCCCCGAGGATCAGCCCCAGCATTTT
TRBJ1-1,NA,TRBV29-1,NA,CSVETGMNTEAFF,TGCAGCGTTGAAACAGGGATGAACACTGAAGCTTTCTTT
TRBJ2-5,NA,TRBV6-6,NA,CASRAASHRFQETQYF,TGTGCCAGCAGGGCCGCCTCCCACAGGTTCCAGGAGACCCAGTACTTC
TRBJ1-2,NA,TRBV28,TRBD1,CASSPVVGQDGYTF,TGTGCCAGCAGCCCCGTTGTCGGACAGGATGGCTACACCTTC
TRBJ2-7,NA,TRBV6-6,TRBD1,CASSPVGRGPSLEQYF,TGTGCCAGCAGTCCAGTCGGCAGGGGGCCCTCCCTCGAGCAGTACTTC
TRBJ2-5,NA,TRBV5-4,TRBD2,CASSGGTTQETQYF,TGTGCCAGCAGCGGGGGGACTACCCAAGAGACCCAGTACTTC
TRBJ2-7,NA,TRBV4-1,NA,CASSQAQGTFPYEQYF,TGCGCCAGCAGCCAAGCTCAGGGAACATTCCCCTACGAGCAGTACTTC
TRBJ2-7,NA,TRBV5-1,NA,CASSLVSYEQYF,TGCGCCAGCAGCTTGGTCAGTTACGAGCAGTACTTC
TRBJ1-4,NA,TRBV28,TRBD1,CASSSTGGGSEKLFF,TGTGCCAGCAGTTCAACAGGGGGCGGGAGTGAAAAACTGTTTTTT
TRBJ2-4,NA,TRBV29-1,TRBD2,CSVSLEGLAGVGQYF,TGCAGCGTGAGCCTAGAGGGACTAGCGGGAGTAGGACAGTACTTC
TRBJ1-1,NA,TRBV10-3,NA,CAISRSEGGTEAFF,TGTGCCATCAGTCGGAGCGAGGGCGGCACTGAAGCTTTCTTT
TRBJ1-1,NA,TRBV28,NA,CASRRGWTEAFF,TGTGCCAGCAGGCGGGGGTGGACTGAAGCTTTCTTT
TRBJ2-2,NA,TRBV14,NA,CASSLAPTGELFF,TGTGCCAGCAGCTTAGCTCCCACCGGGGAGCTGTTTTTT
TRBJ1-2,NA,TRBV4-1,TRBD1,CASSPDRGNFWGYTF,TGCGCCAGCAGCCCAGACAGGGGGAATTTTTGGGGCTACACCTTC
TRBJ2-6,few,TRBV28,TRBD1,CASSPGTGGSGANVLTF,TGTGCCAGCAGTCCCGGGACAGGGGGCTCTGGGGCCAACGTCCTGACTTTC
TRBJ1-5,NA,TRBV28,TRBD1,CASRPTGRNQPQHF,TGTGCCAGCAGGCCGACAGGGAGAAATCAGCCCCAGCATTTT
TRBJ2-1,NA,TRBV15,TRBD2,CATGRGSSYNEQFF,TGTGCCACCGGGCGGGGGAGCTCCTACAATGAGCAGTTCTTC
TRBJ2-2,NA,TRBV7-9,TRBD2,CASSSRTSGTSGELFF,TGTGCCAGCAGCTCCCGGACTAGCGGGACTAGCGGGGAGCTGTTTTTT
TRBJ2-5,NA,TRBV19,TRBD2,CASSTGLSGSQYF,TGTGCCAGTAGTACGGGACTATCGGGGTCCCAGTACTTC
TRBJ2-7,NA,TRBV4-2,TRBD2,CASRGLGSGRAYEQYF,TGTGCCAGCAGAGGTCTAGGTAGCGGGAGGGCCTACGAGCAGTACTTC
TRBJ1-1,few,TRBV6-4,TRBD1,CASSRDREGQAFF,TGTGCCAGCAGCCGGGACAGGGAAGGGCAAGCTTTCTTT
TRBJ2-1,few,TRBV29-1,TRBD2,CSVEDPHTSAHNEQFF,TGCAGCGTTGAAGATCCGCACACTAGCGCACACAATGAGCAGTTCTTC
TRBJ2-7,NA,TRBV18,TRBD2,CASSGLAGYEQYF,TGTGCCAGCTCTGGACTAGCGGGGTACGAGCAGTACTTC
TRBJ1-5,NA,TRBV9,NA,CASSDSPKADNQPQHF,TGTGCCAGCAGCGACTCTCCGAAGGCGGACAATCAGCCCCAGCATTTT
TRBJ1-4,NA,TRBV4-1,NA,CASRAVGTPPNEKLFF,TGCGCCAGCAGAGCGGTGGGGACACCCCCTAATGAAAAACTGTTTTTT
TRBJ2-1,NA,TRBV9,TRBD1,CASSVVTGGEVEQFF,TGTGCCAGCAGCGTAGTGACAGGGGGTGAGGTAGAGCAGTTCTTC
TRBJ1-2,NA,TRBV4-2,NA,CASSQDRQGRIYGYTF,TGTGCCAGCAGCCAAGATAGGCAGGGCCGAATCTATGGCTACACCTTC
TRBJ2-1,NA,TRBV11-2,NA,CASSSVARGEQFF,TGTGCCAGCAGCTCCGTGGCCCGGGGGGAGCAGTTCTTC
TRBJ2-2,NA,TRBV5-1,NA,CASRGPTGELFF,TGCGCCAGTCGTGGGCCCACCGGGGAGCTGTTTTTT
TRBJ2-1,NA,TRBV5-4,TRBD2,CASSLGPSGANEQFF,TGTGCCAGCAGCTTGGGCCCTAGCGGGGCCAATGAGCAGTTCTTC
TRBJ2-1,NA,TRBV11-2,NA,CASSLSRGGNEQFF,TGTGCCAGCAGCTTAAGTAGGGGTGGCAATGAGCAGTTCTTC
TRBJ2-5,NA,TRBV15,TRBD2,CATSGIGGRAIDQYF,TGTGCCACCAGCGGAATTGGTGGGAGGGCCATAGACCAGTACTTC
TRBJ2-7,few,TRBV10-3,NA,CAISEVTYEQYF,TGTGCCATCAGTGAGGTTACCTACGAGCAGTACTTC
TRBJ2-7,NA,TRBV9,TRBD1,CASSGQGSYEQYF,TGTGCCAGCAGCGGACAGGGTTCCTACGAGCAGTACTTC
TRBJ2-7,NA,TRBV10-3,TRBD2,CAIRNPSGLSYEQYF,TGTGCCATCAGGAATCCTAGCGGGCTCTCCTACGAGCAGTACTTC
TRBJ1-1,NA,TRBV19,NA,CASSIGGGNTEAFF,TGTGCCAGTAGTATAGGAGGGGGGAACACTGAAGCTTTCTTT
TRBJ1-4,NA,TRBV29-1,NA,CSAIDGKDEKLFF,TGCAGCGCCATAGACGGGAAGGATGAAAAACTGTTTTTT